This T cell receptor (beta chain) was sequenced during a study of cytomegalovirus exposure and HLA in healthy donors. V was cut by 2 bases and J by 8 bases, with 10 bases left in between. Looked up from germline, CDR1 is SGHTA and CDR2 is FQGTGA. The CDR3 runs 14 residues. Separate from the roughly 670-subject first cohort, the approximately 130-subject validation cohort was the one that the donors belonged to. Assay: immunoSEQ multiplex PCR; the TCRdb copy retains only in-frame clones and omits some. The sample includes roughly 75,000 clones, approximately 94% of them seen just once. A word on this clone: The antigen is not known.

General observations from the study: While the bulk of TCR sequences proved rare, some public TCRs turned up in many donors. The classifier reportedly diagnosed cytomegalovirus status with high specificity and sensitivity. There were about 160 TCR beta chains listed as cytomegalovirus-associated.

The rearrangement uses TRBV7-3 and TRBJ1-6; tentative D call: TRBD1 (5 bases). The clonotype comes from a man aged 18 to 30 in good health and CMV-seropositive. Sequencing input: PBMCs. CDR3 sequence: CASSLGGKDSPLHF. CDR3 DNA: TGTGCCAGCAGCTTAGGGGGGAAGGATTCACCCCTCCACTTT.